Presented here are 10 T cell receptor beta chains from one specimen sequenced in a study of cytomegalovirus exposure and HLA in healthy donors. TCRdb's table, derived via immunoSEQ multiplex PCR, lists solely in-frame clones and lacks some. This sample has under 300,000 clones, with around 88% found just once. Source material: PBMCs. The receptors were sampled from a woman in her twenties or thirties in good health and CMV-seropositive.

The rearrangement links TRBV28 to TRBJ2-7; weak D call: TRBD1 (6 bases). The CDR3 runs to 14 residues. V was cut by 5 bases and J by 4 bases, with 15 bases left in between. CDR1 is MDHEN, CDR2 SYDVKM, per germline. This CDR3 is CASSTQGSGYEQYF. DNA for the CDR3: TGTGCCAGCAGTACTCAGGGGTCGGGGTACGAGCAGTACTTC.

This chain joins TRBV27 and TRBJ1-2, with unresolved D. Germline-derived CDR1 and CDR2 are MNHEY and SMNVEV (reference sequence). V shed 6 bases and J shed 5 bases, with 16 bases lying between them. The CDR3 has 14 amino acids. CDR3: CASRPSAGLYGYTF. In DNA form, the CDR3 reads TGTGCCAGCAGACCTTCCGCGGGTCTTTATGGCTACACCTTC.

About this clone: Its ends do not fully match the called genes, so a read error is possible. The chain is built from TRBV27 and TRBJ2-7; no definite D call. This CDR3 comprises 13 residues. Per germline, CDR1 MNHEY and CDR2 SMNVEV (reference sequence). DNA of the CDR3: TGTGCCAGCAGTTATTCTGGCTCCCACGAGCAGTACTTC. Its protein is CASSYSGSHEQYF.

Here the CDR3 DNA reads TGTGCCAGTTTTGACACCGCCAAAGCGGCTCGCAATCAGCCCCAGCATTTT. Amino acids: CASFDTAKAARNQPQHF. V usage is TRBV19 and J usage is TRBJ1-5, with D unclear. CDR3 length: 17 amino acids. V was cut by 8 bases and J by 2 bases, with 22 bases left in between. CDR1 is LNHDA and CDR2 is SQIVND in the germline V gene (reference sequence).

This chain links TRBV5-1 with TRBJ2-3, with 11 bases that match TRBD2. Per germline, CDR1 SGHRS and CDR2 YFSETQ. The CDR3 loop spans 17 amino acids. Unmatched junction bases numbered 11, after V lost 6 bases and J lost 2 bases. This CDR3 is CASNRQLAGVTTDTQYF. CDR3 coding DNA: TGCGCCAGCAACAGGCAACTAGCGGGAGTCACCACAGATACGCAGTATTTT.

This rearrangement joins TRBV5-1 to TRBJ1-3; D unclear. CDR3 length: 15 amino acids. The germline CDR1 and CDR2 sequences are SGHRS and YFSETQ. V dropped 7 bases and J dropped 0 bases, with 14 bases sitting between them. The CDR3 sequence: CASEKEPFSGNTIYF. The CDR3 region has the DNA TGCGCCAGCGAGAAAGAACCTTTCTCTGGAAACACCATATATTTT.

The chain has TRBV9 and TRBJ2-7; TRBD2 aligns across 7 bases. The V and J ends lost 5 bases and 5 bases, in that order; junction bases with no gene match: 7. The CDR3 consists of 13 residues. Germline CDR1 reads SGDLS; CDR2 reads YYNGEE. CDR3 sequence reads: CASSLGREDEQYF. The CDR3 DNA reads as TGTGCCAGCAGTCTGGGGAGGGAGGACGAGCAGTACTTC.

The chain uses TRBV2 and TRBJ1-4; D is possibly TRBD1 (6 bases). The CDR3 is 17 amino acids. Trimming took 6 bases from V and 0 from J, leaving 17 bases between them. Germline V gene lookup returns CDR1 SNHLY and CDR2 FYNNEI. CDR3: CASRLGSGAATNEKLFF. CDR3 in DNA: TGTGCCAGCAGACTGGGGTCAGGGGCTGCAACTAATGAAAAACTGTTTTTT.

The DNA of the CDR3 is TGTGCCAGCAGTGGAGCGTTTTATGGAAACACCATATATTTT. Its translation is CASSGAFYGNTIYF. The chain joins TRBV25-1 to TRBJ1-3; D gene uncertain. CDR3 length equals 14 residues. Germline-derived CDR1 and CDR2 are MGHDK and SYGVNS. The V end was cut by 4 bases, the J end by 3 bases, with 10 bases between.

The rearrangement links TRBV27 to TRBJ2-5, with TRBD1 identical over 7 bases. The CDR3 is 17 residues long. In germline, CDR1 is MNHEY, CDR2 SMNVEV (reference sequence). V shed 0 bases and J 2 bases; nucleotides not matched to a gene: 9. Here the CDR3 DNA reads TGTGCCAGCAGTTTATCGAGACTCCAGGGGGTACAAGAGACCCAGTACTTC. Translated: CASSLSRLQGVQETQYF.